Following are 16 T cell receptor beta chains from one sample sequenced in a study of CD8 T cells in Susac syndrome. With random hexamers, roughly 0.45 to 1 ug RNA was reverse transcribed. TCRdb reprocessed the immunoSEQ multiplex PCR reads with MiXCR, giving one entry per CDR3 protein. The sample yields 230,000 or so distinct CDR3 sequences, about 96% seen once. Specimen: CD4+ T cells from PBMCs. Receptors were obtained from a human donor with multiple sclerosis.

This rearrangement joins TRBV30 to TRBJ2-6; no reliable D call. V lost 5 bases and J 4 bases, leaving 9 bases between the germline ends. This CDR3 has 13 residues. Germline lookup yields CDR1 GTSNPN and CDR2 SVGIG (reference sequence). The CDR3 spells CAWQWAGANVLTF. As DNA, the CDR3 is TGTGCCTGGCAATGGGCAGGGGCCAACGTCCTGACTTTC. Variable domain in full (rest from reference TRBV30 and TRBJ2-6): SQTIHQWPATLVQPVGSPLSLECTVEGTSNPNLYWYRQAAGRGLQLLFYSVGIGQISSEVPQNLSASRPQDRQFILSSKKLLLSDSGFYLCAWQWAGANVLTFGAGSRLTVL.

CDR3 sequence reads: CASSLSYNYGYTF. Written as DNA, the CDR3 is TGTGCCAGCAGCTTGTCCTATAACTATGGCTACACCTTC. This chain connects TRBV12-3 or TRBV12-4 to TRBJ1-2; D uncertain. Trimming stripped 6 bases from V and 1 base from J, with 9 bases between. This CDR3 contains 13 residues.

V gene TRBV18 combines with J gene TRBJ2-3, with 7 positions matching TRBD2. The CDR3 totals 16 residues. From germline, CDR1 is KGHSH and CDR2 LQKENI. V lost 4 bases, J lost 4 bases, and 11 bases stayed unmatched. The CDR3 nucleotides read TGTGCCAGCTCACAAAGGGATTTGGCGGGAGCAGATACGCAGTATTTT. It encodes CASSQRDLAGADTQYF. The full variable domain, completed using reference TRBV18 and TRBJ2-3, is NAGVMQNPRHLVRRRGQEARLRCSPMKGHSHVYWYRQLPEEGLKFMVYLQKENIIDESGMPKERFSAEFPKEGPSILRIQQVVRGDSAAYFCASSQRDLAGADTQYFGPGTRLTVL.

The chain recombines TRBV18 with TRBJ2-7; perhaps D is TRBD1 or TRBD2 (5 bases each). This CDR3 comprises 14 residues. Germline V gene data show CDR1 as KGHSH and CDR2 as LQKENI. Trimming took 2 bases from V and 0 from J, leaving 8 bases between them. As DNA, the CDR3 is TGTGCCAGCTCACCAGGGGGTAGCTCCTACGAGCAGTACTTC. The encoded protein is CASSPGGSSYEQYF.

The chain recombines TRBV19 with TRBJ2-5; 8 bases map to TRBD1. The CDR3 has 13 amino acids. The germline gives CDR1 LNHDA, CDR2 SQIVND (reference sequence). The ends lost 6 bases at V and 5 bases at J; junction bases unmatched: 5. CDR3 sequence (DNA): TGTGCCAGTAGCTCACAGGGGGTTGAGACCCAGTACTTC. Protein product: CASSSQGVETQYF.

This chain joins TRBV5-4 and TRBJ2-3; possibly TRBD2 for D (5 bases). V was shortened by 4 bases and J by 0 bases, with 18 bases between the two germline ends. CDR1 SGHNT and CDR2 YYREEE come from the germline V gene (reference sequence). The CDR3 runs to 17 residues. The CDR3, as DNA: TGTGCCAGCAGCGGAACGATAGGACTTGTCAGCACAGATACGCAGTATTTT. This translates into CASSGTIGLVSTDTQYF.

The rearrangement joins TRBV30 to TRBJ2-1, with TRBD1 matching over 7 bases. Germline V gene sequence: CDR1 GTSNPN, CDR2 SVGIG (reference sequence). V was clipped by 2 bases and J by 9 bases; unmatched bases: 13. The CDR3 runs to 15 residues. The CDR3 region has the DNA TGTGCCTGGAGTTCGGACAGGAGAGGGATGGTTGAGCAGTTCTTC. As protein: CAWSSDRRGMVEQFF. The complete variable domain, with remaining parts taken from reference TRBV30 and TRBJ2-1, reads SQTIHQWPATLVQPVGSPLSLECTVEGTSNPNLYWYRQAAGRGLQLLFYSVGIGQISSEVPQNLSASRPQDRQFILSSKKLLLSDSGFYLCAWSSDRRGMVEQFFGPGTRLTVL.

The J gene is TRBJ1-2, the V gene TRBV15, with D unresolved. CDR1 is LNHNV, CDR2 YYDKDF, per germline (reference sequence). This CDR3 is 12 amino acids long. Trimming shortened V by 5 bases and J by 4 bases, and 8 bases separated the two germline ends. CDR3 protein: CATSESSYGYTF. The CDR3, as DNA: TGTGCCACCAGCGAGTCCAGCTATGGCTACACCTTC.

The chain links TRBV3-1 to TRBJ2-6; the D gene is possibly TRBD1 (6 bases). Germline V CDR1 and CDR2: LGHDT, YNNKEL (reference sequence). V dropped 9 bases and J dropped 1 base, with 7 bases sitting between them. The CDR3 is made up of 13 amino acids. CDR3 in DNA: TGTGCCAGTACAGGGTCTGGGGCCAACGTCCTGACTTTC. Its translation is CASTGSGANVLTF.

The V call is TRBV3-1, the J call TRBJ2-5, with 13 nucleotides matching TRBD2. The germline V gene has CDR1 LGHDT and CDR2 YNNKEL (reference sequence). The length of the CDR3 is 16 residues. The ends lost 2 bases at V and 5 bases at J; junction bases unmatched: 5. In DNA form, the CDR3 reads TGTGCCAGCAGCCAAAGGACTAGCGGGAGTGGGGAGACCCAGTACTTC. Protein sequence: CASSQRTSGSGETQYF.

This chain uses TRBV3-1 with TRBJ2-1; a possible D gene is TRBD2 (5 bases). V lost 4 bases to trimming and J lost 0 bases, with 10 bases between them. The V gene's germline CDR1 is LGHDT and CDR2 YNNKEL (reference sequence). CDR3 length: 15 residues. The CDR3 is CASSRGWSSYNEQFF. For the CDR3, the DNA is TGTGCCAGCAGCCGCGGGTGGAGCTCCTACAATGAGCAGTTCTTC.

This clonotype was recorded once. The chain combines TRBV4-1 with TRBJ1-1; D gene ambiguous. Between the trimmed V and J ends, which lost 1 base and 1 base, there was a span of 10 bases. Germline-derived CDR1 and CDR2 are MGHRA and YSYEKL. The CDR3 sequence is 15 residues long. CDR3 residues: CASSQGVVENTEAFF. The CDR3 nucleotides read TGCGCCAGCAGCCAAGGAGTAGTTGAGAACACTGAAGCTTTCTTT.

This clonotype was counted once. The chain has TRBV5-1 and TRBJ1-1, with D hard to call. Germline V gene sequence: CDR1 SGHRS, CDR2 YFSETQ. Deletions cut 0 bases from V and 1 base from J, with 13 bases between. There are 16 residues in the CDR3. As DNA, the CDR3 is TGCGCCAGCAGCTTGGCGTCGAAAGGAAAGAACACTGAAGCTTTCTTT. It specifies CASSLASKGKNTEAFF.

V gene TRBV7-2 combines with J gene TRBJ1-6, with D possibly being TRBD1 (5 bases). With 5 bases removed from V and 0 bases from J, the gap between germline ends came to 11 bases. The CDR3 consists of 16 residues. Germline V CDR1 and CDR2: SGHTA, FQGNSA. CDR3 DNA: TGTGCCAGCAGCCCGGACACGAGCTCCTATAATTCACCCCTCCACTTT. Translation gives CASSPDTSSYNSPLHF.

This sequence joins TRBV27 and TRBJ1-1; a possible D gene is TRBD1 (6 bases). Germline-derived CDR1 and CDR2 are MNHEY and SMNVEV (reference sequence). The CDR3 runs 15 residues. V was pared by 2 bases and J by 5 bases, with 15 bases between. Here the CDR3 DNA reads TGTGCCAGCAGTTTAACTACAGGGTTGGGAACTGAAGCTTTCTTT. Translating it yields CASSLTTGLGTEAFF.

The V gene is TRBV10-3, the J gene TRBJ1-1, with 7 bases that match TRBD1. Unmatched junction bases numbered 8, after V lost 8 bases and J lost 5 bases. The germline V gene encodes CDR1 ENHRY and CDR2 SYGVKD. CDR3 length equals 13 residues. The CDR3 DNA reads as TGTGCCATCTGGGAGGCAGGGGGGACTGAAGCTTTCTTT. This sequence encodes CAIWEAGGTEAFF.